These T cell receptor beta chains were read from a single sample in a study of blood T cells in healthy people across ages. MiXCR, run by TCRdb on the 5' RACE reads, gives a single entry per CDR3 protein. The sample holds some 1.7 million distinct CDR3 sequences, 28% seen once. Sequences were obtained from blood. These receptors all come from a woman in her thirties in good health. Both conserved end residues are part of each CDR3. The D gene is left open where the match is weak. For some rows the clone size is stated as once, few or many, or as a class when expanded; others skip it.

TGTGCCATCAGTGATGACAGGGTGGGGAATGAGCAGTTCTTC	CAISDDRVGNEQFF	TRBV10-3	TRBJ2-1	TRBD1	NA
TGTGCCAGCAGTCGAGACGGGGGGCTAGACTACGAGCAGTACTTC	CASSRDGGLDYEQYF	TRBV6-5	TRBJ2-7	NA	NA
TGTGCCAGCATCAGGACAGGGTCCGTCGAGCAGTACTTC	CASIRTGSVEQYF	TRBV6-2/TRBV6-3	TRBJ2-7	TRBD1	many
TGTGCCAGCTCACCGTTCAGGGGATGGGAGCAGTACTTC	CASSPFRGWEQYF	TRBV18	TRBJ2-7	NA	many
TGCGCCAGCAGCTTGACTACAGGGGGGAAATACAATGAGCAGTTCTTC	CASSLTTGGKYNEQFF	TRBV5-1	TRBJ2-1	TRBD1	few
TGTGCCAGCAGTTTAGGTTTTTGGGAGGGAGCCAACAATGAGCAGTTCTTC	CASSLGFWEGANNEQFF	TRBV12-3/TRBV12-4	TRBJ2-1	TRBD2	few
TGTGCCAGCAGTGGGGGACAGTCCCCTAACTATGGCTACACCTTC	CASSGGQSPNYGYTF	TRBV6-5	TRBJ1-2	TRBD1	few
TGTGCCATCAGTGACCCCGGGACTAGCGGGAGGGTCACAGATACGCAGTATTTT	CAISDPGTSGRVTDTQYF	TRBV10-3	TRBJ2-3	TRBD2	NA
TGTGCCAGCCGGGACTCCCTCTACAATGAGCAGTTCTTC	CASRDSLYNEQFF	TRBV27	TRBJ2-1	NA	NA
TGCAGTGCTAGAGATGATGTCCGAGCAGATACGCAGTATTTT	CSARDDVRADTQYF	TRBV20-1	TRBJ2-3	NA	NA
TGTGCCAGCAGCCAAGATACAGGGGCCTCCTACAATGAGCAGTTCTTC	CASSQDTGASYNEQFF	TRBV4-2	TRBJ2-1	TRBD1	NA
TGCGCCAGCCGGGTCAGGGGTGAAGCTTTCTTT	CASRVRGEAFF	TRBV5-1	TRBJ1-1	NA	NA
TGTGCCACCAGTAACCGCGATGAGCAGTTCTTC	CATSNRDEQFF	TRBV27	TRBJ2-1	NA	few
TGTGCCAGCAGCTGGACCGGCAATGATTACAATGAGCAGTTCTTC	CASSWTGNDYNEQFF	TRBV7-2	TRBJ2-1	NA	few
TGTGCCACCAGTGATGGGGCCACCCTCCACTTT	CATSDGATLHF	TRBV24-1	TRBJ1-6	NA	NA
TGTGCCAGCAGTGAATCGAGCGGGGCCTGGACCCAGTACTTC	CASSESSGAWTQYF	TRBV25-1	TRBJ2-5	TRBD2	NA
TGCGCCAGCAGCGTGGACAGGGTGAGGAATGAAAAACTGTTTTTT	CASSVDRVRNEKLFF	TRBV5-1	TRBJ1-4	TRBD1	NA
TGTGCCAGCAGTTCCCCCCAGTTGGTTGGGAGCAATCAGCCCCAGCATTTT	CASSSPQLVGSNQPQHF	TRBV28	TRBJ1-5	NA	NA